Below are 30 T cell receptor beta chains sequenced from a single sample in a study of vaccination effects on CD4 cells after COVID-19 (dated by TCRdb to between 2021 and 2024). In the ViraFEST assay, PBMC were stimulated with viral peptide pools, and TCR sequencing was then used to find antigen-specific CD4+ T cell clonotypes based on their expansion. After 10 days of culture, CD4+ T cells were isolated with the EasySep CD4+ T cell isolation kit. Participants received two doses of either the BNT162b2 or the mRNA-1273 mRNA SARS-CoV-2 vaccine. No antigen has been identified for these receptors. Library preparation was by the immunoSEQ multiplex PCR assay. Not all clones reach the TCRdb copy of this immuneACCESS table, which keeps in-frame sequences only. Checked studies attribute under half of the gap to unresolved V genes and leave the rest unexplained. The sample records more than 40,000 clones, under 85% of which are singletons. Clones ranked in the top ten supply about 15% of the sample.

This material consisted of CD4+ T cells from PBMCs cultured with HCoV-OC43 spike peptides, taken after COVID-19 vaccination. Interpreted using the paper, the cell subset or site label stands for: HCoV-OC43 spike overlapping peptide pool stimulation. These receptors were obtained from a human donor who received a COVID-19 vaccine.

V usage is TRBV23-1 and J usage is TRBJ2-7; D remains unclear. TRBV23-1 counts as an open reading frame of uncertain function. V lost 4 bases to trimming and J lost 5 bases, with 9 bases between them. CDR3 length equals 12 residues. CDR3 sequence reads: CASSPSSHEQYF. The CDR3, as DNA: TGCGCCAGCAGTCCGTCGAGCCACGAGCAGTACTTC.

CDR3 region: CASSLSGQGAGETQYF. In DNA form, the CDR3 reads TGCGCCAGCAGCTTGTCAGGACAGGGGGCAGGCGAGACCCAGTACTTC. This chain joins TRBV5-1 and TRBJ2-5; TRBD1 matches at 11 bases. J was trimmed by 5 bases and V by 1 base; bases with no gene match: 7. CDR1 and CDR2 from the germline V gene are SGHRS and YFSETQ. The CDR3 runs 16 residues.

This clone was detected only once. The V gene is TRBV5-1, the J gene TRBJ1-2, with 7 bases matching TRBD1. CDR1 and CDR2 (germline): SGHRS, YFSETQ. There are 15 residues in the CDR3. The V gene end was trimmed by 4 bases and the J gene end by 1 base; junction bases not matched to a gene: 7. The CDR3 loop reads CASSKGTDFNYGYTF. The CDR3 nucleotides read TGCGCCAGCAGCAAGGGGACAGACTTTAACTATGGCTACACCTTC.

The chain recombines TRBV29-1 with TRBJ2-1; possibly TRBD1 or TRBD2 for D (6 bases each). Per germline, CDR1 SQVTM and CDR2 ANQGSEA. Deletions cut 2 bases from V and 1 base from J, with 18 bases between. The CDR3 sequence is 17 residues long. CDR3 region: CSVERGALDASYNEQFF. The DNA for the CDR3 is TGCAGCGTTGAAAGGGGGGCCCTAGACGCTTCCTACAATGAGCAGTTCTTC.

The chain uses TRBV5-1 and TRBJ2-1; possible D gene TRBD2, 5 bases. Trimming stripped 4 bases from V and 9 bases from J, with 14 bases between. Germline lookup yields CDR1 SGHRS and CDR2 YFSETQ. The CDR3 length is 13 residues. The CDR3 DNA follows: TGCGCCAGCAGCCCTGAAGGGAGCGGTGAGCAGTTCTTC. This codes for CASSPEGSGEQFF.

The chain has TRBV29-1 and TRBJ1-5; 7 bases map to TRBD1. From germline, CDR1 is SQVTM and CDR2 ANQGSEA. Trimming removed 6 bases from V and 1 base from J; junction bases left unmatched: 6. This CDR3 has 14 residues. CDR3 sequence (DNA): TGCAGCGTATTGACAGGGACCAGCAATCAGCCCCAGCATTTT. Residues: CSVLTGTSNQPQHF.

The V call is TRBV11-2, the J call TRBJ2-7; TRBD2 matches 9 bases. The CDR3 is 15 residues long. CDR1 and CDR2 (germline): SGHAT, FQNNGV. V trimming: 1 base; J trimming: 5 bases; junction bases outside the gene matches: 6. The CDR3 protein is CASSLGASGTHEQYF. The CDR3 DNA is TGTGCCAGCAGCTTAGGGGCTAGCGGGACCCACGAGCAGTACTTC.

V gene TRBV2 combines with J gene TRBJ1-5; D is unclear. Trimming cost V 6 bases and J 3 bases, with 12 bases left between them. This CDR3 has 14 residues. Germline-derived CDR1 and CDR2 are SNHLY and FYNNEI. CDR3 nucleotide sequence: TGTGCCAGCAGGGAATGGACGACCAATCAGCCCCAGCATTTT. Protein sequence: CASREWTTNQPQHF. Full variable domain (rest looked up from reference TRBV2 and TRBJ1-5): EPEVTQTPSHQVTQMGQEVILRCVPISNHLYFYWYRQILGQKVEFLVSFYNNEISEKSEIFDDQFSVERPDGSNFTLKIRSTKLEDSAMYFCASREWTTNQPQHFGDGTRLSIL.

This clone has a single count. This chain uses TRBV29-1 with TRBJ1-2, with a weak D call TRBD1 (6 bases). The CDR3 is 14 amino acids. CDR1 is SQVTM, CDR2 ANQGSEA, per germline. Trimming pared 7 bases from V and 4 bases from J, leaving 19 bases between. The CDR3 DNA follows: TGCAGCGCGTCCGGGACACCCGCCAGCTATGGCTACACCTTC. Its protein is CSASGTPASYGYTF. The full variable domain, rest sourced from reference TRBV29-1 and TRBJ1-2, is SAVISQKPSRDICQRGTSLTIQCQVDSQVTMMFWYRQQPGQSLTLIATANQGSEATYESGFVIDKFPISRPNLTFSTLTVSNMSPEDSSIYLCSASGTPASYGYTFGSGTRLTVV.

V and J are TRBV18 and TRBJ2-3, with TRBD2 as a possible D gene (6 bases). The germline CDR1 and CDR2 sequences are KGHSH and LQKENI. This CDR3 comprises 16 residues. Between the trimmed V and J ends, which lost 1 base and 2 bases, there was a span of 13 bases. Here the CDR3 DNA reads TGTGCCAGCTCACCACTCTCGGACTACAACACAGATACGCAGTATTTT. Its translation: CASSPLSDYNTDTQYF.

The rearrangement uses TRBV24-1 and TRBJ2-1; no clear D gene. V lost 5 bases and J lost 1, with 8 bases in between. Germline CDR1 is KGHDR and CDR2 is SFDVKD. The CDR3 contains 14 residues. The CDR3: CATSGWGSYNEQFF. CDR3 sequence (DNA): TGTGCCACCAGTGGTTGGGGATCCTACAATGAGCAGTTCTTC.

The chain links TRBV4-1 to TRBJ2-3; 10 bases agree with TRBD2. The CDR3 is made up of 16 amino acids. J gave up 6 bases and V 4 bases, and 10 bases lay outside the gene matches. The V gene's germline CDR1 is MGHRA and CDR2 YSYEKL. CDR3 sequence: CASSPRPSGGLDTQYF. The CDR3 region has the DNA TGCGCCAGCAGCCCCCGTCCTAGCGGGGGTCTTGATACGCAGTATTTT.

The gene calls are TRBV30 and TRBJ1-5; 8 nucleotides match TRBD1. V lost 0 bases and J lost 6; bases outside the gene matches: 7. From germline, CDR1 is GTSNPN and CDR2 SVGIG (reference sequence). This CDR3 region has 15 residues. The CDR3 sequence is CAWSVAGGAGQPQHF. DNA for the CDR3: TGTGCCTGGAGTGTGGCAGGGGGCGCCGGTCAGCCCCAGCATTTT. The complete variable domain, with remaining parts taken from reference TRBV30 and TRBJ1-5, reads SQTIHQWPATLVQPVGSPLSLECTVEGTSNPNLYWYRQAAGRGLQLLFYSVGIGQISSEVPQNLSASRPQDRQFILSSKKLLLSDSGFYLCAWSVAGGAGQPQHFGDGTRLSIL.

V is TRBV28 and J is TRBJ2-2; TRBD2 aligns across 7 bases. CDR1 and CDR2 from the germline V gene are MDHEN and SYDVKM. The CDR3 runs to 15 residues. V lost 5 bases, J lost 3 bases, and 6 bases stayed unmatched. The CDR3, as DNA: TGTGCCAGCAGTGTTAGACTAGCAGACACCGGGGAGCTGTTTTTT. Translating gives CASSVRLADTGELFF.

The chain combines TRBV19 with TRBJ2-1, with TRBD2 matching over 7 bases. The length of the CDR3 is 15 residues. With 7 bases clipped from V and 0 bases from J, the junction kept 6 bases outside the gene matches. The germline CDR1 and CDR2 sequences are LNHDA and SQIVND (reference sequence). CDR3 DNA: TGTGCCAGTACCATAAGCGGGGCCTCCTACAATGAGCAGTTCTTC. It codes for CASTISGASYNEQFF.

The V call is TRBV12-3 or TRBV12-4, the J call TRBJ2-5; D not certain. Trimming took 3 bases from V and 4 from J, leaving 9 bases between them. This CDR3 has 13 amino acids. The CDR3 nucleotides read TGTGCCAGCAGTTTTTGGCTGATAGAGACCCAGTACTTC. Its protein product is CASSFWLIETQYF.

The CDR3: CASSYAQGAEAFF. CDR3 bases: TGTGCCAGCAGTTACGCACAGGGGGCTGAAGCTTTCTTT. This chain links TRBV6-5 with TRBJ1-1; 8 positions agree with TRBD1. This CDR3 has 13 residues. The germline gives CDR1 MNHEY, CDR2 SVGAGI. V trimming: 2 bases; J trimming: 6 bases; junction bases outside the gene matches: 2.

This clone was counted only a few times. The CDR3 DNA reads TGTGCCAGCAGTGAAACCCTGACTAGCGGGTTGACCTACGAGCAGTACTTC. Protein: CASSETLTSGLTYEQYF. The chain couples TRBV2 to TRBJ2-7; 10 bases map to TRBD2. Germline CDR1 reads SNHLY; CDR2 reads FYNNEI. The CDR3 covers 17 residues. With 2 bases clipped from V and 2 bases from J, the junction kept 9 bases outside the gene matches.

This clone has more than one count but fewer than ten. CDR3 protein: CASSLVGQTTDTQYF. The CDR3 DNA reads TGTGCCAGCAGCTTAGTTGGCCAAACCACAGATACGCAGTATTTT. The rearrangement joins TRBV7-8 to TRBJ2-3; D unclear. Between the trimmed V and J ends, which lost 1 base and 2 bases, there was a span of 10 bases. The CDR3 loop spans 15 amino acids. The germline CDR1 and CDR2 sequences are SGHVS and FQNEAQ.

As to this clone: The sample has other DNA sequences that encode this CDR3 too. The chain joins TRBV11-2 to TRBJ2-7, with D unresolved. The V end lost 2 bases, the J end lost 10 bases, and 18 bases lay between the germline ends. Germline V gene data show CDR1 as SGHAT and CDR2 as FQNNGV. The CDR3 has 14 amino acids. The CDR3 region is CASSLRGQETSQYF. CDR3 in DNA: TGTGCCAGCAGCTTACGTGGGCAGGAAACATCTCAGTACTTC. The whole variable domain, remainder taken from reference TRBV11-2 and TRBJ2-7, is EAGVAQSPRYKIIEKRQSVAFWCNPISGHATLYWYQQILGQGPKLLIQFQNNGVVDDSQLPKDRFSAERLKGVDSTLKIQPAKLEDSAVYLCASSLRGQETSQYFGPGTRLTVT.

The chain links TRBV9 to TRBJ1-6; 8 bases match TRBD1. V lost 4 bases to trimming and J lost 10 bases; unmatched junction nucleotides: 7. This CDR3 is built from 14 residues. Germline CDR1 is SGDLS and CDR2 is YYNGEE. CDR3 DNA: TGTGCCAGCAGCTCCCGACAGGGGAACTCACCCCTCCACTTT. This encodes CASSSRQGNSPLHF. Together with reference TRBV9 and TRBJ1-6, the CDR3 gives the full variable domain: DSGVTQTPKHLITATGQRVTLRCSPRSGDLSVYWYQQSLDQGLQFLIQYYNGEERAKGNILERFSAQQFPDLHSELNLSSLELGDSALYFCASSSRQGNSPLHFGNGTRLTVT.

The rearrangement joins TRBV6-5 to TRBJ1-4, with D maybe TRBD1 (5 bases). With 2 bases removed from V and 8 bases from J, the gap between germline ends came to 12 bases. CDR1 and CDR2 (germline): MNHEY, SVGAGI. The CDR3 is 14 residues long. CDR3 in amino acids: CASSYGGSVEKLFF. The CDR3 DNA is TGTGCCAGCAGTTACGGGGGTAGCGTGGAAAAACTGTTTTTT.

This clone was counted once. The chain couples TRBV3-1 (or the pseudogene TRBV3-2) to TRBJ2-7; 8 nucleotides match TRBD1. Per the germline V gene, CDR1 is LGHDT and CDR2 is YNNKEL (reference sequence). Unmatched junction bases numbered 6, after V lost 1 base and J lost 4 bases. CDR3 length: 15 residues. CDR3 nucleotide sequence: TGTGCCAGCAGCCAAGGCCCCGGGACAGGTTACGAGCAGTACTTC. Its translation: CASSQGPGTGYEQYF.

The genes are TRBV24-1 and TRBJ1-1; D is undetermined. Germline CDR1 KGHDR, CDR2 SFDVKD. V was shortened by 3 bases and J by 4 bases, with 11 bases between the two germline ends. The CDR3 runs to 14 residues. The CDR3 reads CATSDNGRATEAFF. CDR3 DNA sequence: TGTGCCACCAGTGATAACGGACGGGCCACTGAAGCTTTCTTT.

The chain has TRBV6-1 and TRBJ2-7, with no clear D. Trimming cost V 1 base and J 4 bases, with 2 bases left between them. The CDR3 is 11 amino acids. Germline V CDR1 and CDR2: MNHNS, SASEGT. CDR3 nucleotides: TGTGCCAGCAGTGAAGGTTACGAGCAGTACTTC. Protein product: CASSEGYEQYF.

This clone showed up just a few times. The chain couples TRBV5-1 to TRBJ2-2; 12 bases align to TRBD2. J was trimmed by 4 bases and V by 3 bases; bases with no gene match: 4. In germline, CDR1 is SGHRS, CDR2 YFSETQ. The CDR3 consists of 16 residues. The CDR3: CASSSLAGGVTGELFF. For the CDR3, the DNA is TGCGCCAGCAGCTCACTAGCGGGAGGCGTCACCGGGGAGCTGTTTTTT.

The chain combines TRBV5-1 with TRBJ2-2; unclear D gene. V shed 1 base and J shed 6 bases, with 10 bases lying between them. Germline CDR1 and CDR2: SGHRS and YFSETQ. The CDR3 has 14 residues. CDR3 DNA: TGCGCCAGCAGCTTGCGAAGGTCCGCCGGGGAGCTGTTTTTT. Protein sequence: CASSLRRSAGELFF.

This clone was seen a single time. V is TRBV3-1 (or the pseudogene TRBV3-2) and J is TRBJ1-4; no clear D. The CDR3 sequence is 15 residues long. CDR1 LGHDT and CDR2 YNNKEL come from the germline V gene (reference sequence). Trimming left V 3 bases short and J 5 bases short, with 13 bases between. CDR3: CASSHLDGFNEKLFF. CDR3 nucleotide sequence: TGTGCCAGCAGCCATTTAGATGGCTTCAATGAAAAACTGTTTTTT.

The chain combines TRBV6-5 with TRBJ2-3; 8 positions agree with TRBD2. CDR3 length equals 15 residues. Per germline, CDR1 MNHEY and CDR2 SVGAGI. The J segment lost 5 bases and the V segment lost 2 bases, leaving 6 bases of the junction unmatched. The CDR3 region is CASSYGGGSGDTQYF. The CDR3 nucleotides read TGTGCCAGCAGTTACGGCGGGGGGTCAGGAGATACGCAGTATTTT.

This clone was detected only a few times. This rearrangement joins TRBV6-5 to TRBJ2-5; 11 nucleotides align to TRBD2. CDR3 length equals 15 residues. V was pared by 5 bases and J by 4 bases, with 6 bases of the junction left unmatched. CDR1 and CDR2 (germline): MNHEY, SVGAGI. Here the CDR3 reads CASSPLAGGGETQYF. CDR3 DNA sequence: TGTGCCAGCAGTCCGCTAGCGGGGGGAGGAGAGACCCAGTACTTC.